The sequence of this T cell receptor (beta chain) was determined in a study of blood T cell repertoires in COVID-19 (TCRdb year 2020). Regarding the study in general: Samples covering the acute and convalescent phases of COVID-19 were provided by collaborators in the United States, Italy and Spain. The prospective study material was composed of cDNA or gDNA derived from T cells, B-cell-depleted T cells, or PBMCs. The dataset comprised deeply sampled blood TCRbeta repertoires from subjects exposed to, actively infected with, or recovered from COVID-19. A freely available public database, intended as a resource for researchers studying the immune response to SARS-CoV-2, is where the repertoires were released. The samples were drawn from two sources: the first 160 participants of the ongoing ImmuneRACE study, and 1,254 subjects contributed by 6 global collaborators. Nearly every sample came with metadata listing a de-identified subject ID, COVID-19 status, age in years and sex. HLA class I and class II types, where available, came from metadata supplied by the sample provider rather than from assay-based typing.

Each collaborating institution followed its own protocols to collect whole blood in K2EDTA tubes. Collaborator samples were shipped for TCRbeta analysis as frozen whole blood, isolated PBMCs, or DNA extracted from either sample type. TCRbeta CDR3 regions were amplified from genomic DNA using the immunoSEQ Assay, a bias-controlled multiplex PCR. Under the source paper's analysis protocol: The number of nucleated cells in each sample was estimated from the amplification of reference gene primers within the assay. Sequence reads were collapsed and filtered to measure the absolute abundance of every unique TCRbeta CDR3 rearrangement. For each sample, productive Simpson clonality was calculated as the square root of Simpson's diversity index over productive rearrangements. TCRdb took over this immuneACCESS table, retaining in-frame rearrangements with V and J assigned. Such tables are incomplete; in checked studies, under half of the missing clones stem from an unresolved V gene, and the remainder is unexplained. The DNA was the basis for D and trimming; V, J and clone size are from that table. The table for this sample lists 65,000 to 90,000 clones; 75% to 90% of them were counted only once. The top ten constitute about 10% of the sample.

Comment on this clone: It has no known antigen specificity. No much larger clone is present one base from it, and per-base qualities are unavailable.

The investigation overall reported the following: Clinical and demographic metadata were provided uncurated, with the amount varying by source and participant.

This clonotype was obtained from an elderly man with acute or convalescent COVID-19. Sequenced input: peripheral blood.

The CDR3 amino acid sequence is: CASSLGQVNTEAFF. The nucleotide sequence reads TGTGCCAGCAGCCTCGGACAGGTGAACACTGAAGCTTTCTTT. Recombination linked TRBV7-9 to TRBJ1-1; the junction holds 7 bases that match TRBD1. From cysteine to phenylalanine, the CDR3 is 14 amino acids long. This entry keeps only the CDR3 DNA: 42 bases, framed from base 1. Sequences SEHNR (CDR1) and FQNEAQ (CDR2) are obtained from the germline V gene (reference sequence). Germline trimming amounts to 5 bases on V and 0 bases on J, with 3 as the count of junction bases outside the gene matches.